This T cell receptor beta chain was recorded in a study of post-analysis software for immune sequencing data. Study context: Progressive-relapsing, secondary progressive and relapsing-remitting multiple sclerosis were among the disease courses included.

This clonotype was picked up a small number of times. Its target is not known. Study-wide results and caveats: Relative to controls, patients with multiple sclerosis showed significantly lower normalized Chao1 diversity. In patients, about five TRBV segments were more frequent than in controls, with TRBV5-6, TRBV5-1 and TRBV20-1 among them.

Germline V gene sequence: CDR1 SGHVS, CDR2 FQNEAQ. The CDR3 totals 15 residues. V lost 3 bases and J 4 bases, leaving 13 bases between the germline ends. Unique molecular identifiers were carried by the TCR beta cDNA libraries. In TCRdb, the PCR reads were re-called with MiXCR into one record per CDR3 protein. The sample yields hundreds of thousands of distinct CDR3 sequences, approximately 60% seen once. The chain is built from TRBV7-8 and TRBJ2-1; either TRBD1 or TRBD2 may supply D (5 bases each). Sequenced: blood. This clonotype originated in a girl under 10 years old with multiple sclerosis. CDR3 coding DNA: TGTGCCAGCAGCTTCGGGGCAGCGCTGTACAATGAGCAGTTCTTC. Translated: CASSFGAALYNEQFF.